The following is a T cell receptor (beta chain) sequence with its context. The sample belongs to a study of shared T cell receptors in the human thymus. Germline assignment: CDR1 MNHEY and CDR2 SMNVEV (reference sequence). The CDR3 is 13 residues long. Trimming cost V 6 bases and J 1 base, with 9 bases left between them. Measured with immunoSEQ multiplex PCR; TCRdb has only the in-frame clones, and not every one. Of some 640,000 clones listed, approximately 89% are singletons. In addition, the sample was reused for a study of human thymus T cells.

The sequence was obtained from a boy in the first two years of life with a congenital heart defect. V gene TRBV27 combines with J gene TRBJ1-1; D is uncertain. Material: thymocytes. Here the CDR3 DNA reads TGTGCCAGCAGCCCAACACCGAACACTGAAGCTTTCTTT. Its translation is CASSPTPNTEAFF.